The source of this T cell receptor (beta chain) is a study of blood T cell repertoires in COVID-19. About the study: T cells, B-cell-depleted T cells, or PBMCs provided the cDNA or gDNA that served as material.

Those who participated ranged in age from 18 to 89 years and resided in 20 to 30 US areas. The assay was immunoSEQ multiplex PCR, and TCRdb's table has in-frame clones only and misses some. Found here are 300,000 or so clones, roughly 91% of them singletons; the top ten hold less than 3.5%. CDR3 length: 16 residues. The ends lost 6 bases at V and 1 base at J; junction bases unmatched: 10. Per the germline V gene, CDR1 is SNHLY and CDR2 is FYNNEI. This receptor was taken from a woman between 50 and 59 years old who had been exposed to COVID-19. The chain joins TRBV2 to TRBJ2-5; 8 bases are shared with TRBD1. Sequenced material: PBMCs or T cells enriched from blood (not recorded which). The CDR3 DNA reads TGTGCCAGCAGAGGTGGACAGGGCCTACCCCAAGAGACCCAGTACTTC. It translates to CASRGGQGLPQETQYF.